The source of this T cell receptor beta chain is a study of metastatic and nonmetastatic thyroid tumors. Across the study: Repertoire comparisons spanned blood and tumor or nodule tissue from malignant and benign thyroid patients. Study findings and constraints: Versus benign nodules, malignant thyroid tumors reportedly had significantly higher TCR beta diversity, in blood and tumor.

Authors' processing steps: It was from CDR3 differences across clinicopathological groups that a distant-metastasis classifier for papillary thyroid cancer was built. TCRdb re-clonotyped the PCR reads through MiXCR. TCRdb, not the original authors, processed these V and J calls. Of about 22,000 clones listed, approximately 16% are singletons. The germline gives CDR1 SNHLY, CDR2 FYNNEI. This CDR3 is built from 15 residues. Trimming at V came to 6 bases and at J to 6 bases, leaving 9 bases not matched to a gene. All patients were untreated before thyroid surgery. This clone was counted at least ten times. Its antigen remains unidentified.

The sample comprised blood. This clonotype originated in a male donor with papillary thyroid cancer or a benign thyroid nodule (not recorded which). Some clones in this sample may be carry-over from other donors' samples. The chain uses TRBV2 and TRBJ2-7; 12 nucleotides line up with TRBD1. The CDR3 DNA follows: TGTGCCAGCAGCCCCCCCGGGACAGGGGGCTTCGAGCAGTACTTC. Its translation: CASSPPGTGGFEQYF.